The 14 T cell receptor beta chains reported below all come from one sample, sequenced in a study of shared clonotypes between healthy human individuals. Using immunoSEQ multiplex PCR, the repertoire was profiled, and TCRdb retains in-frame clones only, with some absent. Among about 1.5 million clones listed, roughly 98% were seen once. The sequencing input was naive CD4+ T cells sorted from blood. Indicated subset: CD45RA+ positively selected. The receptor set was obtained from a man between 25 and 39 years old in good health.

J is TRBJ1-2 and V is TRBV28; D ambiguous. The V end lost 7 bases, the J end lost 1 base, and 13 bases lay between the germline ends. The CDR3 sequence is 14 residues long. From germline, CDR1 is MDHEN and CDR2 SYDVKM. This CDR3 reads CASTPGGDNYGYTF. CDR3 DNA: TGTGCCAGCACCCCGGGAGGCGATAACTATGGCTACACCTTC.

This clone has just one count. V gene TRBV15 combines with J gene TRBJ2-7; D call uncertain. The CDR3 spans 15 residues. Between the trimmed V and J ends, which lost 0 bases and 6 bases, there was a span of 15 bases. Per germline, CDR1 LNHNV and CDR2 YYDKDF (reference sequence). The CDR3 coding sequence is TGTGCCACCAGCAGAGAACGAGACTCCTTCCGCGAGCAGTACTTC. It encodes CATSRERDSFREQYF. Full variable domain (missing parts from reference TRBV15 and TRBJ2-7): DAMVIQNPRYQVTQFGKPVTLSCSQTLNHNVMYWYQQKSSQAPKLLFHYYDKDFNNEADTPDNFQSRRPNTSFCFLDIRSPGLGDTAMYLCATSRERDSFREQYFGPGTRLTVT.

This chain connects TRBV27 to TRBJ2-1; TRBD2 might be the D (5 bases). The germline V gene has CDR1 MNHEY and CDR2 SMNVEV (reference sequence). CDR3 length: 16 amino acids. Between the trimmed V and J ends, which lost 2 bases and 4 bases, there was a span of 15 bases. CDR3 protein: CASSLLRGIEYNEQFF. In DNA, the CDR3 is TGTGCCAGCAGTTTACTTCGGGGAATAGAGTACAATGAGCAGTTCTTC.

This clone was seen once. This sequence joins TRBV23-1 and TRBJ2-7; 12 bases are shared with TRBD1. TRBV23-1 is marked as an open reading frame, function uncertain. V lost 11 bases, J lost 1 base, and 27 bases stayed unmatched. This CDR3 spans 21 amino acids. CDR3 sequence (DNA): TGCGCCCTACCAAACCAAATAGGCGGGACAGGGGGCTGTTGTCTGTCCTACGAGCAGTACTTC. Protein: CALPNQIGGTGGCCLSYEQYF.

A remark on this clone: Other DNA sequences in this specimen translate into the identical CDR3. The chain combines TRBV28 with TRBJ2-7, with unresolved D. The CDR3 has 12 residues. Germline CDR1 and CDR2: MDHEN and SYDVKM. V was pared by 2 bases and J by 3 bases, with 5 bases between. The CDR3 DNA reads TGTGCCAGCAGTTTAAGAGGCTACGAGCAGTACTTC. The encoded protein is CASSLRGYEQYF.

The chain recombines TRBV9 with TRBJ1-3; a weak D match, TRBD1 (5 bases). This CDR3 comprises 17 residues. Germline V CDR1 and CDR2: SGDLS, YYNGEE. V lost 4 bases to trimming and J lost 4 bases, with 21 bases between them. CDR3 sequence reads: CASSPDGRGGVGNTIYF. The CDR3 DNA follows: TGTGCCAGCAGCCCGGACGGTCGGGGGGGAGTGGGAAACACCATATATTTT. The variable domain in full, completed from reference TRBV9 and TRBJ1-3, reads DSGVTQTPKHLITATGQRVTLRCSPRSGDLSVYWYQQSLDQGLQFLIQYYNGEERAKGNILERFSAQQFPDLHSELNLSSLELGDSALYFCASSPDGRGGVGNTIYFGEGSWLTVV.

Only one count was recorded for this clone. The chain couples TRBV5-4 to TRBJ2-5, with TRBD2 as a possible D gene (6 bases). This CDR3 is 15 amino acids long. Between the trimmed V and J ends, which lost 4 bases and 2 bases, there was a span of 15 bases. Per the germline V gene, CDR1 is SGHNT and CDR2 is YYREEE (reference sequence). CDR3 coding DNA: TGTGCCAGCAGCCACCCTAGCGAACTACAAGAGACCCAGTACTTC. Protein product: CASSHPSELQETQYF.

CDR3: CATSDPAAGGHSYEQYF. The CDR3 DNA reads as TGTGCCACCAGCGACCCGGCGGCGGGAGGCCACTCCTACGAGCAGTACTTC. The V gene is TRBV15, the J gene TRBJ2-7; TRBD2 matches 8 bases. Looked up from germline, CDR1 is LNHNV and CDR2 is YYDKDF (reference sequence). J was trimmed by 0 bases and V by 5 bases; bases with no gene match: 12. The CDR3 consists of 17 residues.

The gene calls are TRBV5-8 and TRBJ2-1; 13 nucleotides align to TRBD2. V shed 3 bases and J 4 bases; nucleotides not matched to a gene: 4. This CDR3 comprises 16 residues. Germline V gene sequence: CDR1 SGHTS, CDR2 YDEGEE. Here the CDR3 reads CASSSGLAGVYNEQFF. The CDR3 bases are TGTGCCAGCAGCTCCGGACTAGCGGGAGTGTACAATGAGCAGTTCTTC.

CDR3 protein: CASSQTRGQGTQPQHF. CDR3 nucleotides: TGTGCCAGCAGTCAAACTAGAGGACAGGGGACCCAGCCCCAGCATTTT. This chain connects TRBV28 to TRBJ1-5, with 9 bases fitting TRBD1. The V gene's germline CDR1 is MDHEN and CDR2 SYDVKM. CDR3 length: 16 residues. Unmatched junction bases numbered 12, after V lost 5 bases and J lost 7 bases.

This chain uses TRBV9 with TRBJ2-2; D gene unclear. V shed 0 bases and J shed 0 bases, with 6 bases lying between them. The CDR3 extends over 15 amino acids. Looked up from germline, CDR1 is SGDLS and CDR2 is YYNGEE. The CDR3 DNA sequence: TGTGCCAGCAGCGTAGAGGGCGCGAACACCGGGGAGCTGTTTTTT. Protein: CASSVEGANTGELFF.

The chain has TRBV15 and TRBJ2-7; the match to TRBD1 covers 9 bases. The CDR3 contains 17 residues. Trimming removed 3 bases from V and 5 bases from J; junction bases left unmatched: 14. Germline V lookup: CDR1 LNHNV, CDR2 YYDKDF (reference sequence). The CDR3 DNA follows: TGTGCCACCAGCAGTAACCTAGGACAGGGGAAAAGGAACGAGCAGTACTTC. It specifies CATSSNLGQGKRNEQYF.

This sequence joins TRBV28 and TRBJ2-7, with D perhaps matching TRBD2 (6 bases). V lost 6 bases, J lost 6 bases, and 18 bases lay in between. Germline lookup yields CDR1 MDHEN and CDR2 SYDVKM. CDR3 size: 14 residues. The CDR3 loop reads CASSLTVVGGEQYF. The CDR3 nucleotides read TGTGCCAGCAGCTTGACGGTCGTGGGGGGCGAGCAGTACTTC.

The chain links TRBV29-1 to TRBJ1-2; possible D gene TRBD1, 5 bases. The germline V gene has CDR1 SQVTM and CDR2 ANQGSEA. The CDR3 spans 8 residues. The ends were cut back, 6 bases at V and 11 bases at J, with 7 bases in the middle. The CDR3 loop reads CSVGPYTF. CDR3 DNA sequence: TGCAGCGTGGGGCCTTACACCTTC. Drawing the rest from reference TRBV29-1 and TRBJ1-2, the complete variable domain is SAVISQKPSRDICQRGTSLTIQCQVDSQVTMMFWYRQQPGQSLTLIATANQGSEATYESGFVIDKFPISRPNLTFSTLTVSNMSPEDSSIYLCSVGPYTFGSGTRLTVV.